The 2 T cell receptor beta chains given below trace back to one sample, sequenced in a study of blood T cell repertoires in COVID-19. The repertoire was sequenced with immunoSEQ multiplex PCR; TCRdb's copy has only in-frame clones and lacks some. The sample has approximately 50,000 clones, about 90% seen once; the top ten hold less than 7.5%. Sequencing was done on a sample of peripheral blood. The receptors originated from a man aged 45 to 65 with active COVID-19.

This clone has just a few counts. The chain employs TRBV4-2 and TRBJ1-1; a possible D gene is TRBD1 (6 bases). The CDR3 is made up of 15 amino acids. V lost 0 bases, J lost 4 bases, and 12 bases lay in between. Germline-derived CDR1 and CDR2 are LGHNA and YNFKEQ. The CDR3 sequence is CASSQDPQGSTEAFF. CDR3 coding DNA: TGTGCCAGCAGCCAAGATCCCCAGGGGAGCACTGAAGCTTTCTTT.

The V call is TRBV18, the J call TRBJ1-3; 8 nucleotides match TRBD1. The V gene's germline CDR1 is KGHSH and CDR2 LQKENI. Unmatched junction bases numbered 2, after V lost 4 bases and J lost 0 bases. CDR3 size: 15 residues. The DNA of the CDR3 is TGTGCCAGCTCACTCGACAGGGGCTCTGGAAACACCATATATTTT. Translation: CASSLDRGSGNTIYF.